These 20 T cell receptor beta chains were all obtained from the same sample, sequenced in a study of T cell repertoires in cytomegalovirus infection. TCRdb re-derived calls from the reads in MiXCR, one entry per CDR3 protein. The sample yields about 360,000 distinct CDR3 sequences, 15% to 20% seen once. Sequencing was performed on PBMCs. All receptors come from a human donor in good health (CMV status not recorded). Some clones in this sample may be carry-over from other donors' samples.

In its sample, this clonotype was seen many times. The J gene is TRBJ2-1, the V gene TRBV7-6, with 9 bases that match TRBD1. The V gene's germline CDR1 is SGHVS and CDR2 FNYEAQ. After removal of 5 bases from V and 4 bases from J, the junction contained 9 bases not matched to a gene. The CDR3 runs to 16 residues. The CDR3 DNA reads TGTGCCAGCAGCATACTCCGGGACAGGGCTTACAATGAGCAGTTCTTC. Protein product: CASSILRDRAYNEQFF.

This chain uses TRBV6-5 with TRBJ2-1; D may be TRBD2 (5 bases). CDR3 length: 14 residues. V was pared by 10 bases and J by 1 base, with 14 bases between. Germline lookup yields CDR1 MNHEY and CDR2 SVGAGI. CDR3 protein: CATKGRRSYNEQFF. Here the CDR3 DNA reads TGTGCCACAAAAGGGCGGAGGTCCTACAATGAGCAGTTCTTC.

The chain employs TRBV11-2 and TRBJ2-1; possibly TRBD1 for D (8 bases). Germline CDR1 is SGHAT and CDR2 is FQNNGV. The V end lost 5 bases, the J end lost 4 bases, and 15 bases lay between the germline ends. This CDR3 comprises 15 residues. CDR3 sequence (DNA): TGTGCCAGCAGCGTACAGGGGGGGGATTACAATGAGCAGTTCTTC. Protein sequence: CASSVQGGDYNEQFF.

In this sample, this clonotype turned up a few times. V usage is TRBV19 and J usage is TRBJ2-2; D uncertain. Germline lookup yields CDR1 LNHDA and CDR2 SQIVND (reference sequence). This CDR3 contains 16 residues. Between the trimmed V and J ends, which lost 6 bases and 0 bases, there was a span of 14 bases. Written as DNA, the CDR3 is TGTGCCAGTAGCCTGTCTGCTTGGGCGAACACCGGGGAGCTGTTTTTT. Protein product: CASSLSAWANTGELFF.

Only a few counts were recorded for this clonotype. V usage is TRBV7-2 and J usage is TRBJ1-1; D uncertain. This CDR3 spans 14 amino acids. Deletions cut 4 bases from V and 5 bases from J, with 14 bases between. The germline CDR1 and CDR2 sequences are SGHTA and FQGNSA. The CDR3: CASSSRPGDTEAFF. The CDR3 DNA reads as TGTGCCAGCAGCTCCCGGCCAGGTGATACTGAAGCTTTCTTT.

The V call is TRBV15, the J call TRBJ1-2, with TRBD1 identical over 8 bases. V lost 3 bases and J lost 10; bases outside the gene matches: 7. This CDR3 has 13 residues. Germline lookup yields CDR1 LNHNV and CDR2 YYDKDF (reference sequence). The CDR3 region has the DNA TGTGCCACCAGCAGTGCATGGACAGGGTACTACACCTTC. Translation: CATSSAWTGYYTF.

This chain uses TRBV5-4 with TRBJ1-1, with D perhaps TRBD1 (5 bases). The CDR3 extends over 14 amino acids. Germline values: CDR1 SGHNT, CDR2 YYREEE (reference sequence). V lost 4 bases to trimming and J lost 3 bases, with 13 bases between them. The CDR3 nucleotides are TGTGCCAGCAGCCGGAAAGGGGCGGACACTGAAGCTTTCTTT. Amino acid sequence: CASSRKGADTEAFF.

The table lists this clonotype with many counts. This chain joins TRBV6-2 or TRBV6-3 and TRBJ2-7, with TRBD2 matching 8 bases. The CDR3 extends over 13 amino acids. The V segment lost 5 bases and the J segment 3 bases; nucleotides outside the gene matches: 3. Per germline, CDR1 MNHEY and CDR2 SVGEGT. The CDR3 protein is CASSSGRGYEQYF. The CDR3 coding sequence is TGTGCCAGCAGTAGCGGGAGAGGCTACGAGCAGTACTTC.

This clonotype appeared a few times. The V and J genes are TRBV2 and TRBJ1-1; 8 bases map to TRBD1. The length of the CDR3 is 14 residues. V dropped 6 bases and J dropped 11; count of bases not matched to a gene: 14. Germline assignment: CDR1 SNHLY and CDR2 FYNNEI. The CDR3 bases are TGTGCCAGCAGACCCGAGGGCCAGGGGGCGCGGGCTTTCTTT. Translation: CASRPEGQGARAFF. Full variable domain (outside the CDR3, taken from reference TRBV2 and TRBJ1-1): EPEVTQTPSHQVTQMGQEVILRCVPISNHLYFYWYRQILGQKVEFLVSFYNNEISEKSEIFDDQFSVERPDGSNFTLKIRSTKLEDSAMYFCASRPEGQGARAFFGQGTRLTVV.

The CDR3 sequence is CASSLLGQETYGYTF. CDR3 coding DNA: TGTGCCAGCAGCTTACTAGGACAGGAAACCTATGGCTACACCTTC. The V gene is TRBV7-8, the J gene TRBJ1-2; 7 bases fit TRBD1. Germline CDR1 and CDR2: SGHVS and FQNEAQ. The CDR3 extends over 15 amino acids. V was pared by 2 bases and J by 4 bases, with 7 bases of the junction left unmatched.

The J gene is TRBJ2-3, the V gene TRBV20-1, with TRBD2 matching 8 bases. Germline V gene sequence: CDR1 DFQATT, CDR2 SNEGSKA (reference sequence). V lost 6 bases to trimming and J lost 6 bases; unmatched junction nucleotides: 8. CDR3 length: 13 amino acids. CDR3 amino acids: CSAGTSAVDTQYF. The CDR3 DNA reads TGCAGTGCCGGGACTAGTGCGGTCGATACGCAGTATTTT.

The chain employs TRBV5-1 and TRBJ1-2, with D hard to call. The germline gives CDR1 SGHRS, CDR2 YFSETQ. V gave up 1 base and J gave up 4 bases, with 8 bases separating them. The CDR3 has 13 amino acids. CDR3 amino acids: CASSLTRAYGYTF. DNA for the CDR3: TGCGCCAGCAGCTTGACCCGGGCCTATGGCTACACCTTC.

This clonotype was observed a single time. The rearrangement links TRBV5-8 to TRBJ2-3, with D perhaps TRBD1 (5 bases). Per the germline V gene, CDR1 is SGHTS and CDR2 is YDEGEE. V was shortened by 0 bases and J by 5 bases, with 13 bases between the two germline ends. The CDR3 spans 15 residues. CDR3 loop: CASSLVGVERDTQYF. The CDR3 coding sequence is TGTGCCAGCAGCTTGGTAGGGGTCGAAAGAGATACGCAGTATTTT.

The rearrangement links TRBV6-4 to TRBJ2-1, with unresolved D. Germline lookup yields CDR1 MRHNA and CDR2 SNTAGT. The CDR3 spans 14 residues. V was clipped by 4 bases and J by 5 bases, with 12 bases between them. The DNA for the CDR3 is TGTGCCAGCAGTGCGCGTTTATGGGACAATGAGCAGTTCTTC. Residues: CASSARLWDNEQFF.

This clonotype was seen at least ten times. The chain combines TRBV7-8 with TRBJ1-2; D ambiguous. V was pared by 1 base and J by 7 bases, with 22 bases between. CDR3 length: 17 residues. Germline CDR1 reads SGHVS; CDR2 reads FQNEAQ. CDR3 amino acids: CASSLVGGRVPSSGYTF. The CDR3 region has the DNA TGTGCCAGCAGCTTAGTAGGAGGAAGGGTCCCTTCCAGTGGCTACACCTTC.

The V call is TRBV7-9, the J call TRBJ1-1; D gene unclear. Germline CDR1 and CDR2: SEHNR and FQNEAQ (reference sequence). The V end lost 5 bases, the J end lost 0 bases, and 7 bases lay between the germline ends. The CDR3 has 13 amino acids. CDR3 nucleotides: TGTGCCAGCAGCGAACTTTTGAACACTGAAGCTTTCTTT. It translates to CASSELLNTEAFF.

In its sample, this clonotype was seen a few times. In DNA form, the CDR3 reads TGTGCCACCAGTGTTGAAGCAGGGCCCTCCTACGAGCAGTACTTC. This codes for CATSVEAGPSYEQYF. The J gene is TRBJ2-7, the V gene TRBV24-1; possible D gene TRBD1, 5 bases. The CDR3 runs 15 residues. Germline CDR1 is KGHDR and CDR2 is SFDVKD. V was trimmed by 5 bases and J by 0 bases, leaving 13 bases between them.

This clonotype was picked up one time. The CDR3 is CASSPLGSGNTGELFF. CDR3 sequence (DNA): TGTGCCAGCAGTCCCCTGGGTAGCGGGAACACCGGGGAGCTGTTTTTT. The rearrangement joins TRBV2 to TRBJ2-2; the D gene is possibly TRBD2 (6 bases). V was cut by 5 bases and J by 1 base, with 14 bases left in between. Germline CDR1 and CDR2: SNHLY and FYNNEI. The CDR3 sequence is 16 residues long.

The V and J genes are TRBV7-3 and TRBJ1-2; D remains unclear. V dropped 5 bases and J dropped 2 bases, with 24 bases sitting between them. This CDR3 is 18 amino acids long. The germline V gene encodes CDR1 SGHTA and CDR2 FQGTGA. CDR3 loop: CASSQEGWSAGPNYGYTF. The CDR3 DNA is TGTGCCAGCAGCCAGGAGGGTTGGTCGGCTGGACCAAACTATGGCTACACCTTC.

This clonotype showed up many times. CDR3 nucleotide sequence: TGTGCCAGCAGCCTACGGACAGGGAATAGCAATCAGCCCCAGCATTTT. It translates to CASSLRTGNSNQPQHF. The chain employs TRBV5-6 and TRBJ1-5, with 8 bases matching TRBD1. Germline CDR1 SGHDT, CDR2 YYEEEE. This CDR3 has 16 residues. V lost 4 bases to trimming and J lost 0 bases; unmatched junction nucleotides: 6.